These 30 T cell receptor beta chains were all obtained from the same sample, sequenced in a study of graft-versus-host responses after intestinal transplantation. Which antigens these TCRs recognize remains unknown. Only in-frame clones appear in the TCRdb table, and some are missing; sequencing was by immunoSEQ multiplex PCR. The sample lists roughly 120,000 clones; 85% to 95% were seen once. Specimen: unstimulated CD8+ T cells sorted from spleen or lymph node cells, collected before intestinal transplant. These receptors all come from a human donor who received an intestinal transplant.

This clone was detected only once. This sequence joins TRBV29-1 and TRBJ2-7; 7 bases line up with TRBD1. The CDR3 is made up of 14 amino acids. With V trimmed by 1 base and J by 4 bases, 7 bases remained unmatched. Germline V CDR1 and CDR2: SQVTM, ANQGSEA. CDR3 protein: CSVEVGTEQYEQYF. The CDR3 DNA follows: TGCAGCGTTGAAGTAGGGACAGAACAGTACGAGCAGTACTTC.

With regard to this clone: Other DNA sequences from this sample encode an identical CDR3 as well. CDR3 sequence: CASSYGVNTEAFF. CDR3 DNA sequence: TGTGCCAGTAGTTACGGAGTGAACACTGAAGCTTTCTTT. The rearrangement uses TRBV19 and TRBJ1-1; D is unresolved. CDR1 is LNHDA and CDR2 is SQIVND in the germline V gene (reference sequence). This CDR3 is 13 amino acids long. V was shortened by 5 bases and J by 0 bases, with 7 bases between the two germline ends.

This chain joins TRBV5-1 and TRBJ1-6; 9 nucleotides agree with TRBD1. With V trimmed by 0 bases and J by 7 bases, 2 bases remained unmatched. Germline CDR1 is SGHRS and CDR2 is YFSETQ. This CDR3 spans 15 amino acids. CDR3 sequence: CASSLAGTGNSPLHF. The DNA for the CDR3 is TGCGCCAGCAGCTTGGCCGGGACAGGGAATTCACCCCTCCACTTT.

This CDR3 reads CASSEAKTVFSTEAFF. The CDR3 DNA reads as TGTGCCAGCAGTGAAGCGAAAACAGTTTTCTCGACTGAAGCTTTCTTT. The chain carries TRBV2 and TRBJ1-1; no reliable D call. Germline assignment: CDR1 SNHLY and CDR2 FYNNEI. Trimming took off 0 bases at V and 5 bases at J, with 16 bases between the two ends. The CDR3 runs to 16 residues.

The V gene is TRBV27, the J gene TRBJ2-1; D is tentatively TRBD1 or TRBD2 (5 bases each). This CDR3 has 15 residues. Germline V gene sequence: CDR1 MNHEY, CDR2 SMNVEV (reference sequence). Trimming took off 7 bases at V and 6 bases at J, with 19 bases between the two ends. The CDR3 sequence is CASTSGRESGNEQFF. Here the CDR3 DNA reads TGTGCCAGCACCTCGGGCAGGGAGTCAGGCAATGAGCAGTTCTTC.

This chain uses TRBV27 with TRBJ2-7; 9 bases agree with TRBD2. Germline CDR1 and CDR2: MNHEY and SMNVEV (reference sequence). The CDR3 is 13 amino acids. V trimming: 4 bases; J trimming: 6 bases; junction bases outside the gene matches: 4. The CDR3, as DNA: TGTGCCAGCAGTTCGCTAGCGGGACTCGAGCAGTACTTC. Its translation is CASSSLAGLEQYF.

The gene calls are TRBV7-6 and TRBJ2-5; possibly TRBD2 for D (5 bases). Trimming removed 3 bases at V and 5 bases at J, with 10 bases between. CDR1 SGHVS and CDR2 FNYEAQ come from the germline V gene. This CDR3 is built from 13 residues. The CDR3 DNA sequence: TGTGCCAGCAGCTTGCGCGAGCGGGAGACCCAGTACTTC. Translating it yields CASSLRERETQYF.

This clone was detected once. The sample carries other DNA sequences with the same CDR3. The chain joins TRBV27 to TRBJ2-7; D unclear. This CDR3 is built from 12 residues. V lost 4 bases and J 1 base, leaving 5 bases between the germline ends. Germline assignment: CDR1 MNHEY and CDR2 SMNVEV (reference sequence). CDR3 loop: CASSSPSYEQYF. As DNA, the CDR3 is TGTGCCAGCAGTTCCCCATCCTACGAGCAGTACTTC.

The chain's CDR3 is CASSLVGGWSYNEQFF. In DNA form, the CDR3 reads TGTGCCAGCAGCTTGGTTGGCGGGTGGTCCTACAATGAGCAGTTCTTC. The genes are TRBV5-8 and TRBJ2-1; D may be TRBD2 (5 bases). CDR3 size: 16 residues. The ends were cut back, 0 bases at V and 1 base at J, with 11 bases in the middle. Per germline, CDR1 SGHTS and CDR2 YDEGEE. The whole variable domain, remainder taken from reference TRBV5-8 and TRBJ2-1, is EAGVTQSPTHLIKTRGQQATLRCSPISGHTSVYWYQQALGLGLQFLLWYDEGEERNRGNFPPRFSGRQFPNYSSELNVNALELEDSALYLCASSLVGGWSYNEQFFGPGTRLTVL.

The CDR3 nucleotides are TGTGCCAGCAGCGACCTTGACAGGGGGGGCACTGAAGCTTTCTTT. This sequence encodes CASSDLDRGGTEAFF. The genes are TRBV9 and TRBJ1-1; 9 bases align to TRBD1. Trimming removed 3 bases from V and 4 bases from J; junction bases left unmatched: 7. CDR1 and CDR2 (germline): SGDLS, YYNGEE. The CDR3 spans 15 residues.

The chain joins TRBV29-1 to TRBJ2-3, with 12 positions matching TRBD2. The CDR3 has 14 amino acids. Germline loops: CDR1 SQVTM, CDR2 ANQGSEA. Germline trimming cut 6 bases from V and 0 bases from J; bases unmatched to any gene: 1. The CDR3 coding sequence is TGCAGCGTCGGACTAGCGGGGAGCACAGATACGCAGTATTTT. This codes for CSVGLAGSTDTQYF.

The CDR3 sequence is CASSFDTQYF. Written as DNA, the CDR3 is TGCGCCAGCAGCTTTGATACGCAGTATTTT. This sequence joins TRBV5-1 and TRBJ2-3; D unclear. Germline V CDR1 and CDR2: SGHRS, YFSETQ. There are 10 residues in the CDR3. V gave up 2 bases and J gave up 6 bases, with 1 base separating them.

This clone was seen once. This rearrangement joins TRBV15 to TRBJ1-1; D gene ambiguous. Between the trimmed V and J ends, which lost 5 bases and 1 base, there was a span of 5 bases. CDR1 is LNHNV and CDR2 is YYDKDF in the germline V gene (reference sequence). The CDR3 length is 12 residues. CDR3 sequence reads: CATSDPNTEAFF. The CDR3 DNA is TGTGCCACCAGCGATCCGAACACTGAAGCTTTCTTT.

The chain recombines TRBV7-3 with TRBJ2-1; D is unresolved. Germline loops: CDR1 SGHTA, CDR2 FQGTGA. This CDR3 contains 13 residues. V was shortened by 5 bases and J by 2 bases, with 7 bases between the two germline ends. Here the CDR3 reads CASSPTTYNEQFF. DNA of the CDR3: TGTGCCAGCAGCCCGACGACCTACAATGAGCAGTTCTTC.

V and J are TRBV9 and TRBJ2-4, with no clear D. The CDR3 sequence is 15 residues long. Looked up from germline, CDR1 is SGDLS and CDR2 is YYNGEE. V was shortened by 0 bases and J by 3 bases, with 10 bases between the two germline ends. CDR3 region: CASSVDGLGKNIQYF. The CDR3 DNA is TGTGCCAGCAGCGTAGACGGGTTGGGCAAAAACATTCAGTACTTC.

The chain combines TRBV27 with TRBJ2-3; D gene ambiguous. The germline CDR1 and CDR2 sequences are MNHEY and SMNVEV (reference sequence). There are 12 residues in the CDR3. V was trimmed by 4 bases and J by 3 bases, leaving 5 bases between them. The CDR3 sequence is CASSSWTDTQYF. Written as DNA, the CDR3 is TGTGCCAGCAGTTCCTGGACAGATACGCAGTATTTT.

V usage is TRBV10-3 and J usage is TRBJ2-3, with 12 bases fitting TRBD2. The CDR3 runs 15 residues. V lost 6 bases, J lost 2 bases, and 3 bases stayed unmatched. Germline CDR1 ENHRY, CDR2 SYGVKD. CDR3 nucleotides: TGTGCCATCAGGGCTAGCGGGAGGGTCACAGATACGCAGTATTTT. This sequence encodes CAIRASGRVTDTQYF.

The V gene is TRBV6-5, the J gene TRBJ1-1; no firm D call. CDR3 length: 12 amino acids. The V gene's germline CDR1 is MNHEY and CDR2 SVGAGI. The V gene lost 0 bases and the J gene lost 11 bases, with 10 bases spanning the gap. CDR3 amino acids: CASSYSRVAAFF. The DNA of the CDR3 is TGTGCCAGCAGTTACTCGAGGGTAGCTGCTTTCTTT.

This chain connects TRBV4-1 to TRBJ1-4, with D maybe TRBD1 (5 bases). V dropped 5 bases and J dropped 5 bases, with 6 bases sitting between them. CDR1 is MGHRA and CDR2 is YSYEKL in the germline V gene. This CDR3 region has 12 residues. Here the CDR3 reads CASSSGNEKLFF. CDR3 DNA: TGCGCCAGCAGCTCAGGGAATGAAAAACTGTTTTTT.

This clone was seen only a few times. The chain combines TRBV19 with TRBJ1-1; D is unclear. V gave up 10 bases and J gave up 2 bases, with 5 bases separating them. In germline, CDR1 is LNHDA, CDR2 SQIVND (reference sequence). The CDR3 covers 10 residues. The CDR3 DNA follows: TGTGCCACCTCAAACACTGAAGCTTTCTTT. This encodes CATSNTEAFF.

This chain connects TRBV7-9 to TRBJ1-5, with 7 nucleotides matching TRBD1. After removal of 5 bases from V and 4 bases from J, the junction contained 5 bases not matched to a gene. This CDR3 is 14 amino acids long. Germline CDR1 reads SEHNR; CDR2 reads FQNEAQ (reference sequence). CDR3 sequence reads: CASSTGTVNQPQHF. The CDR3 DNA is TGTGCCAGCAGCACCGGGACAGTGAATCAGCCCCAGCATTTT.

This rearrangement joins TRBV11-2 to TRBJ1-2; 7 bases fit TRBD1. The V gene end was trimmed by 5 bases and the J gene end by 3 bases; junction bases not matched to a gene: 6. The CDR3 runs to 14 residues. The germline CDR1 and CDR2 sequences are SGHAT and FQNNGV. DNA for the CDR3: TGTGCCAGCAGCCTCGTCAGGGGGTACTATGGCTACACCTTC. Protein: CASSLVRGYYGYTF.

The J gene is TRBJ2-7, the V gene TRBV4-1, with D uncertain. The germline V gene encodes CDR1 MGHRA and CDR2 YSYEKL. V lost 0 bases to trimming and J lost 2 bases, with 11 bases between them. The CDR3 has 15 amino acids. The CDR3: CASSQDRDRTYEQYF. The CDR3 DNA is TGCGCCAGCAGCCAAGATCGTGACCGCACCTACGAGCAGTACTTC.

The chain uses TRBV11-2 and TRBJ2-7; TRBD2 matches 12 bases. This CDR3 comprises 13 residues. Germline loops: CDR1 SGHAT, CDR2 FQNNGV. Germline trimming cut 10 bases from V and 1 base from J; bases unmatched to any gene: 2. In nucleotides, the CDR3 is TGTGCCACAGGACTAGCGGGATCCTACGAGCAGTACTTC. Translation: CATGLAGSYEQYF.

The chain couples TRBV29-1 to TRBJ2-2; D is possibly TRBD2 (6 bases). CDR3 length: 16 residues. Germline V CDR1 and CDR2: SQVTM, ANQGSEA. The V end lost 5 bases, the J end lost 2 bases, and 18 bases lay between the germline ends. As DNA, the CDR3 is TGCAGCGTTTGTGGACGGGAGCCCCCCAACACCGGGGAGCTGTTTTTT. Translated, it gives CSVCGREPPNTGELFF.

The chain couples TRBV15 to TRBJ1-1; unclear D gene. Germline CDR1 LNHNV, CDR2 YYDKDF (reference sequence). Trimming took off 3 bases at V and 3 bases at J, with 5 bases between the two ends. CDR3 size: 12 residues. CDR3 sequence: CATSSRDTEAFF. DNA of the CDR3: TGTGCCACCAGCAGTAGGGACACTGAAGCTTTCTTT.

V gene TRBV19 combines with J gene TRBJ1-2, with D possibly being TRBD1 (5 bases). CDR3 size: 14 residues. The V gene's germline CDR1 is LNHDA and CDR2 SQIVND (reference sequence). The V and J ends lost 8 bases and 4 bases respectively, with 17 bases between them. For the CDR3, the DNA is TGTGCCAGTGGGGCGCGTGGAGGGGCCTATGGCTACACCTTC. Protein: CASGARGGAYGYTF. Full variable domain (remainder filled in from reference TRBV19 and TRBJ1-2): DGGITQSPKYLFRKEGQNVTLSCEQNLNHDAMYWYRQDPGQGLRLIYYSQIVNDFQKGDIAEGYSVSREKKESFPLTVTSAQKNPTAFYLCASGARGGAYGYTFGSGTRLTVV.

This clone was detected once. This CDR3 is CASSVENGELFF. CDR3 bases: TGTGCCAGCAGCGTAGAAAACGGGGAGCTGTTTTTT. V gene TRBV9 combines with J gene TRBJ2-2; no reliable D call. Trimming stripped 0 bases from V and 7 bases from J, with 4 bases between. Germline V CDR1 and CDR2: SGDLS, YYNGEE. This CDR3 has 12 amino acids.

This chain joins TRBV7-2 and TRBJ2-7; 7 bases line up with TRBD2. Looked up from germline, CDR1 is SGHTA and CDR2 is FQGNSA. The CDR3 spans 14 residues. Trimming cost V 2 bases and J 5 bases; bases outside gene matches: 6. CDR3 bases: TGTGCCAGCAGCTTAACGGCGGGAGCCCACGAGCAGTACTTC. Protein: CASSLTAGAHEQYF.

This chain joins TRBV6-5 and TRBJ2-7, with D perhaps matching TRBD2 (5 bases). The CDR3 covers 13 residues. V was clipped by 5 bases and J by 3 bases, with 11 bases between them. Germline lookup yields CDR1 MNHEY and CDR2 SVGAGI. The CDR3 sequence is CASSPAGYYEQYF. Here the CDR3 DNA reads TGTGCCAGCAGTCCCGCGGGTTACTACGAGCAGTACTTC.